This TCR beta chain was captured in a study of cytomegalovirus exposure and HLA in healthy donors. V shed 3 bases and J 2 bases; nucleotides not matched to a gene: 10. Germline lookup yields CDR1 SEHNR and CDR2 FQNEAQ (reference sequence). This CDR3 has 17 residues. General observations from the study: Researchers had no immune exposure information except CMV serostatus available. Trimming of TCR beta V- and J-genes showed a link, identified in a later analysis, to a missense DCLRE1C variant.

PCR was performed using 60 Vbeta and 13 Jbeta primers. The repertoire was sequenced with immunoSEQ multiplex PCR; TCRdb's copy has only in-frame clones and lacks some. The repertoire holds about 100,000 clones, with approximately 76% as singletons. Regarding this clone: Its specificity is not known.

The sequencing sample was made of PBMCs. This sequence was found in a young woman in good health and CMV-seropositive. The J gene is TRBJ2-5, the V gene TRBV7-9, with 9 bases fitting TRBD1. CDR3 in amino acids: CASSLAQGAREQETQYF. In DNA form, the CDR3 reads TGTGCCAGCAGCTTGGCACAGGGGGCGCGGGAACAAGAGACCCAGTACTTC.